This T cell receptor beta chain was sequenced for a study of PD-1 blockade in classical Hodgkin lymphoma. Measured with immunoSEQ multiplex PCR; TCRdb has only the in-frame clones, and not every one. The sample records about 36,000 clones, almost 70% being singletons. Study-level findings and limits: It was reported that newly diagnosed patients had less baseline TCR diversity than healthy donors.

No patient escaped relapse after autologous stem cell transplantation, and brentuximab vedotin exposure varied. Notes on this clone: Its target is not known.

The CDR3 sequence is 11 residues long. Per the germline V gene, CDR1 is MNHEY and CDR2 is SVGAGI. Trimming stripped 6 bases from V and 3 bases from J, with 6 bases between. The TCR sequence derives from a human donor with classical Hodgkin lymphoma. The material sequenced was peripheral blood mononuclear cells (PBMCs), taken before the second cycle of nivolumab. The chain has TRBV6-5 and TRBJ2-7, with D unresolved. Here the CDR3 reads CASRSSYEQYF. CDR3 DNA: TGTGCCAGCAGGAGCAGCTACGAGCAGTACTTC.